The 11 T cell receptor beta chains presented below share a single source sample, sequenced in a study of blood T cells in healthy people across ages (dated by TCRdb to the mid-2010s). The library was obtained by 5' RACE. Sequenced on an Illumina HiSeq 2500. A second PCR of about 6 to 11 cycles was run with a J-beta primer mix and a sample-barcoded 5' primer. The raw public reads went through TCRdb reprocessing: fastp at Q25, MiXCR clone calling, in-frame beta chains kept. When rows share a CDR3 protein, they turn into one entry using the most common DNA and genes. This sample gives more than 1,000,000 distinct CDR3 sequences in total; about 25% of them show up just once. Around 0.75% of the sample lies in the top ten. This same sample was also part of a study on T cells of mothers and their children.

The specimen sequenced was blood. The receptors were gathered from a girl aged 2 to 9 in good health.

The J gene is TRBJ2-3, the V gene TRBV21-1; no DNA check was done on the table's D call, TRBD1. TRBV21-1 is labeled a pseudogene. The CDR3 has 21 amino acids. CDR3 DNA: TGTGCCAGCAGCAATGACGGACGGACAGGGATCGGAGCCAGGGAGACAGATACGCAGTATTTT. Translating it yields CASSNDGRTGIGARETDTQYF.

This sequence joins TRBV5-5 and TRBJ2-2; D is unresolved. Trimming pared 1 base from V and 7 bases from J, leaving 17 bases between. This CDR3 is 16 amino acids long. The germline V gene has CDR1 SGHKS and CDR2 YYEKEE (reference sequence). CDR3: CASSLIGDIANGELFF. The CDR3 DNA reads TGTGCCAGCAGCTTGATTGGTGACATAGCCAACGGGGAGCTGTTTTTT.

This clonotype was counted a few times. The V gene is TRBV29-1, the J gene TRBJ1-2; TRBD1 is a possible D gene (5 bases). The CDR3 totals 14 residues. Trimming stripped 6 bases from V and 5 bases from J, with 19 bases between. Germline CDR1 and CDR2: SQVTM and ANQGSEA. Here the CDR3 reads CSVERGVGQYGYTF. The CDR3 region has the DNA TGCAGCGTGGAACGGGGGGTTGGACAATATGGCTACACCTTC. Based on the CDR3 plus reference TRBV29-1 and TRBJ1-2, the full variable domain is SAVISQKPSRDICQRGTSLTIQCQVDSQVTMMFWYRQQPGQSLTLIATANQGSEATYESGFVIDKFPISRPNLTFSTLTVSNMSPEDSSIYLCSVERGVGQYGYTFGSGTRLTVV.

This clonotype has just a few counts. The chain links TRBV6-2 or TRBV6-3 to TRBJ2-2; D remains ambiguous. The V and J ends lost 0 bases and 1 base respectively, with 6 bases between them. This CDR3 spans 15 amino acids. In germline, CDR1 is MNHEY, CDR2 SVGEGT. CDR3 DNA sequence: TGTGCCAGCAGTTACTCGGTAGAGAACACCGGGGAGCTGTTTTTT. It yields the protein CASSYSVENTGELFF.

The genes are TRBV29-1 and TRBJ1-1; D gene unclear. CDR3 size: 11 residues. In germline, CDR1 is SQVTM, CDR2 ANQGSEA. CDR3 sequence (DNA): TGCAGTGTACCTTTGAACACTGAAGCTTTCTTT. This sequence encodes CSVPLNTEAFF.

Only a few counts were recorded for this clonotype. V and J are TRBV20-1 and TRBJ2-1, with 7 bases matching TRBD1. Germline CDR1 DFQATT, CDR2 SNEGSKA (reference sequence). V gave up 0 bases and J gave up 1 base; unmatched junction bases: 3. This CDR3 region has 15 residues. This CDR3 reads CSARDRGRSYNEQFF. CDR3 nucleotides: TGCAGTGCTAGAGATAGGGGGCGTTCCTACAATGAGCAGTTCTTC.

This clonotype was seen at least ten times. V and J are TRBV7-2 and TRBJ2-1, with TRBD2 matching 16 bases. After removal of 1 base from V and 7 bases from J, the junction contained 1 base not matched to a gene. The germline V gene encodes CDR1 SGHTA and CDR2 FQGNSA. The CDR3 extends over 16 amino acids. CDR3 sequence: CASSLGGLAGGNEQFF. Written as DNA, the CDR3 is TGTGCCAGCAGCTTAGGGGGACTAGCGGGAGGGAATGAGCAGTTCTTC.

This clonotype showed up just a few times. The V gene is TRBV2, the J gene TRBJ2-3, with a tentative D call TRBD1 (7 bases). Trimming took off 8 bases at V and 6 bases at J, with 18 bases between the two ends. The CDR3 is made up of 14 amino acids. Germline CDR1 reads SNHLY; CDR2 reads FYNNEI. In DNA, the CDR3 is TGTGCCAGCGGCAGGAGGGGGCGAGGGGATACGCAGTATTTT. Encoded protein: CASGRRGRGDTQYF.

On this clonotype itself: One end of the junction is discordant with germline, which a read error may explain. The CDR3 nucleotides read TGCGGCGTTGAAGGGAGAGTAGCGGGTTTCATGTTCTTC. Translation gives CGVEGRVAGFMFF. The chain links TRBV29-1 to TRBJ2-5; 7 nucleotides align to TRBD2. The CDR3 is 13 residues long. Per germline, CDR1 SQVTM and CDR2 ANQGSEA.

The CDR3 region is CASSLPNRGSPRDTIYF. CDR3 DNA: TGTGCCAGCAGCTTACCGAATAGGGGGTCCCCACGGGACACCATATATTTT. The rearrangement links TRBV7-8 to TRBJ1-3; a possible D gene is TRBD1 (6 bases). Germline CDR1 is SGHVS and CDR2 is FQNEAQ. V was cut by 2 bases and J by 8 bases, with 22 bases left in between. CDR3 length equals 17 residues.

This clonotype was seen a few times. This chain links TRBV29-1 with TRBJ2-1; 10 bases line up with TRBD2. The J segment lost 1 base and the V segment lost 6 bases, leaving 3 bases of the junction unmatched. This CDR3 is 14 amino acids long. Looked up from germline, CDR1 is SQVTM and CDR2 is ANQGSEA. The CDR3 nucleotides are TGCAGCGTCTTTAGCGGGAGGTCCTACAATGAGCAGTTCTTC. Protein product: CSVFSGRSYNEQFF.